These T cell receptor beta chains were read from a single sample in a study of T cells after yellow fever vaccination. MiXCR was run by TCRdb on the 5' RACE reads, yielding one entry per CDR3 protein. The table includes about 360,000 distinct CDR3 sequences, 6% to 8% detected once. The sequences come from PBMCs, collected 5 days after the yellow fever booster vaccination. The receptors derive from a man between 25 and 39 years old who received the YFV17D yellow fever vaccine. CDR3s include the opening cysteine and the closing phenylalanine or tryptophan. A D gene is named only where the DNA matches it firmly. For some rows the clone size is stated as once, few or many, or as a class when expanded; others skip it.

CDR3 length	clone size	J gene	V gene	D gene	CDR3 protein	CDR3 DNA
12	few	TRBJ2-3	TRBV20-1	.	CSARVWSHTQYF	TGCAGTGCTAGAGTTTGGTCCCATACGCAGTATTTT
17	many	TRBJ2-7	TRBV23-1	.	CASSQRQDSFGSYEQYF	TGCGCCAGCAGTCAACGCCAGGATTCATTCGGGAGTTACGAGCAGTACTTC
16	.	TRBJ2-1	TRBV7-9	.	CASSFQLALLGDEQFF	TGTGCCAGCAGCTTCCAACTAGCTCTACTCGGTGATGAGCAGTTCTTC
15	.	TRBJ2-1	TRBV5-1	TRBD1	CASSTVRDRYNEQFF	TGCGCCAGCAGCACTGTCCGGGACAGGTACAATGAGCAGTTCTTC
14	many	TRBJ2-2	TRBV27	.	CASSLVVNTGELFF	TGTGCCAGCAGTTTAGTAGTGAACACCGGGGAGCTGTTTTTT
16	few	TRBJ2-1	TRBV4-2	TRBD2	CASSQEGTGGHNEQFF	TGTGCCAGCAGCCAAGAGGGAACGGGAGGCCACAATGAGCAGTTCTTC
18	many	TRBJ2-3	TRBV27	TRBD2	CASSLRSSGRVPTDTQYF	TGTGCCAGCAGTTTAAGGTCTAGCGGGAGGGTGCCCACAGATACGCAGTATTTT
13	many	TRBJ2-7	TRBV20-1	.	CSGVGFKTYEQYF	TGCAGTGGGGTGGGCTTCAAGACCTACGAGCAGTACTTC
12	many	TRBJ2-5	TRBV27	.	CASSYPKETQYF	TGTGCCAGCAGCTACCCCAAAGAGACCCAGTACTTC
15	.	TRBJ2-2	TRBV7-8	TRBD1	CASSLGTGRSGELFF	TGTGCCAGCAGCTTAGGGACAGGGCGGAGCGGGGAGCTGTTTTTT
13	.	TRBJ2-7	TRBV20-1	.	CSARDPGTYEQYF	TGCAGTGCTAGAGATCCGGGAACCTACGAGCAGTACTTC
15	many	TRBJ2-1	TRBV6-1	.	CASSPGPPPGYEQFF	TGTGCCAGCAGCCCCGGACCTCCCCCCGGATATGAGCAGTTCTTC
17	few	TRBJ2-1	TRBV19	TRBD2	CASSIGYSGGGYNEQFF	TGTGCCAGTAGTATTGGTTACTCGGGCGGGGGTTACAATGAGCAGTTCTTC
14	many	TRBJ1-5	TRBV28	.	CASSLEQENQPQHF	TGTGCCAGCAGTTTGGAACAGGAAAATCAGCCCCAGCATTTT